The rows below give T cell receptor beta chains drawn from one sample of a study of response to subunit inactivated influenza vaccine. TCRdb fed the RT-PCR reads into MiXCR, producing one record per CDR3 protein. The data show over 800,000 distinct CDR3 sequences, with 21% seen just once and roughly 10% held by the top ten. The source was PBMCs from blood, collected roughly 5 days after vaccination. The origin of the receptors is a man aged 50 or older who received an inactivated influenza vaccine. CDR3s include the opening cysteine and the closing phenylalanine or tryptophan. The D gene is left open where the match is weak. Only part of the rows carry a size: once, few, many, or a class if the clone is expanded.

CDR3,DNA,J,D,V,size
CASSYRGTNTEAFF,TGTGCCAGCAGTTACCGGGGAACCAACACTGAAGCTTTCTTT,TRBJ1-1,NA,TRBV6-5,NA
CASSRGTGHQEGFF,TGTGCCAGCAGCCGCGGGACAGGGCATCAGGAGGGGTTCTTC,TRBJ2-1,TRBD1,TRBV6-1,NA
CAWSPWTSGNEQYF,TGTGCCTGGAGTCCTTGGACTAGCGGGAACGAGCAGTACTTC,TRBJ2-7,TRBD2,TRBV30,NA
CRMKASGTGNEQFF,TGCAGGATGAAGGCTAGCGGGACCGGGAATGAGCAGTTCTTC,TRBJ2-1,TRBD2,TRBV20-1,NA
CASSLASSGDTQYF,TGTGCCAGCAGCTTGGCTAGCAGTGGAGATACGCAGTATTTT,TRBJ2-3,NA,TRBV7-2,NA
CASSWGQGGQFF,TGCGCCAGCAGCTGGGGCCAGGGGGGGCAGTTCTTC,TRBJ2-1,NA,TRBV5-1,few
CASRGNRGPSQPQHF,TGTGCCAGCCGCGGAAACAGGGGCCCCAGTCAGCCCCAGCATTTT,TRBJ1-5,TRBD1,TRBV2,NA
CASREQIPPYEQYF,TGTGCCAGCAGGGAACAGATTCCCCCCTACGAGCAGTACTTC,TRBJ2-7,NA,TRBV11-2,NA
CSVDERQSSSGNTIYF,TGCAGCGTTGATGAGCGTCAGTCGAGCTCTGGAAACACCATATATTTT,TRBJ1-3,NA,TRBV29-1,few
CSATIAGAYNEQFF,TGCAGTGCTACTATAGCGGGAGCCTACAATGAGCAGTTCTTC,TRBJ2-1,TRBD2,TRBV20-1,NA
CASSFPYGAGRYNEQFF,TGTGCCAGCAGCTTCCCTTATGGAGCGGGGCGATACAATGAGCAGTTCTTC,TRBJ2-1,TRBD2,TRBV7-6,NA
CASGHTYEQYF,TGTGCCTCGGGACACACCTACGAGCAGTACTTC,TRBJ2-7,NA,TRBV6-1,NA
CSARGLNGGYEQYF,TGCAGTGCTAGAGGCCTTAACGGGGGGTACGAGCAGTACTTC,TRBJ2-7,TRBD2,TRBV20-1,few
CAISEAGAYEQYF,TGTGCCATCAGTGAAGCAGGAGCCTACGAGCAGTACTTC,TRBJ2-7,NA,TRBV10-3,few
CASSLAATGYVTGELFF,TGCGCCAGCAGCTTGGCCGCGACAGGGTATGTGACCGGGGAGCTGTTTTTT,TRBJ2-2,TRBD1,TRBV5-1,few
CASNDPESSTDTQYF,TGTGCCAGCAACGACCCCGAATCTAGCACAGATACGCAGTATTTT,TRBJ2-3,NA,TRBV9,NA
CASSYHNEQFF,TGTGCCAGCAGTTACCACAATGAGCAGTTCTTC,TRBJ2-1,NA,TRBV27,many
CASSFSVSGELFF,TGTGCCAGCAGCTTTAGCGTTTCCGGGGAGCTGTTTTTT,TRBJ2-2,NA,TRBV5-6,NA
CASRSLSGTPYNEQFF,TGTGCCAGCAGGTCTCTATCCGGGACACCCTACAATGAGCAGTTCTTC,TRBJ2-1,NA,TRBV6-1,NA
CASSLAQGGNSYEQYF,TGTGCCAGCAGCTTAGCGCAAGGCGGGAACTCCTACGAGCAGTACTTC,TRBJ2-7,NA,TRBV7-9,NA
CASSSSQWGREGLSSYNEQFF,TGTGCCAGCAGTTCCTCCCAATGGGGGCGGGAGGGATTAAGCTCCTACAATGAGCAGTTCTTC,TRBJ2-1,TRBD2,TRBV28,few
CSARTSGRVLQETQYF,TGCAGTGCTAGGACTAGCGGGAGGGTACTCCAAGAGACCCAGTACTTC,TRBJ2-5,TRBD2,TRBV20-1,NA
CASSPIQGNRDEQYF,TGCGCCAGCAGCCCAATACAGGGGAACCGTGACGAGCAGTACTTC,TRBJ2-7,TRBD1,TRBV4-1,few
CASSQLLQGSEQFF,TGTGCCAGCAGCCAACTTCTCCAGGGTAGTGAGCAGTTCTTC,TRBJ2-1,NA,TRBV6-2/TRBV6-3,many
CASSAQGVPQETQYF,TGTGCCAGCAGCGCACAGGGGGTGCCCCAAGAGACCCAGTACTTC,TRBJ2-5,TRBD1,TRBV7-3,few
CASSSPTGIYGYTF,TGTGCCAGCAGTTCACCGACAGGGATCTATGGCTACACCTTC,TRBJ1-2,TRBD1,TRBV6-5,NA
CASSPSGGRQSTDTQYF,TGTGCCAGCAGTCCAAGCGGGGGCCGACAAAGCACAGATACGCAGTATTTT,TRBJ2-3,TRBD2,TRBV28,NA
CASSLGQLPYEQYF,TGTGCCAGCAGTTTAGGACAACTCCCCTACGAGCAGTACTTC,TRBJ2-7,NA,TRBV28,few
CASSYSGGDRQNTEAFF,TGTGCCAGCAGTTACTCTGGGGGGGACCGCCAGAACACTGAAGCTTTCTTT,TRBJ1-1,NA,TRBV6-5,NA
CASSYGTSATYEQYF,TGTGCCAGCAGCTATGGGACTAGCGCTACCTACGAGCAGTACTTC,TRBJ2-7,TRBD2,TRBV7-9,NA
CASSLGLGTSGNTGELFF,TGTGCCAGCAGCTTGGGATTGGGGACTAGCGGGAACACCGGGGAGCTGTTTTTT,TRBJ2-2,TRBD2,TRBV5-5,NA
CASSNPQWTGRYEQYF,TGTGCCAGCAGCAATCCCCAGTGGACAGGTCGATACGAGCAGTACTTC,TRBJ2-7,TRBD1,TRBV7-9,few
CASHAAGRGNTEAFF,TGTGCCAGCCACGCGGCTGGGAGGGGAAACACTGAAGCTTTCTTT,TRBJ1-1,NA,TRBV6-1,few